A single sample gave rise to the 10 T cell receptor beta chains below, sequenced in a study of shared clonotypes between healthy human individuals. Sequenced by immunoSEQ multiplex PCR; TCRdb stores in-frame clones only, minus some. Altogether about 2.3 million clones are present, roughly 93% being singletons, with the ten largest covering approximately 0.4%. Input material: naive CD4+ T cells from PBMCs. The subset was: CD45RA+ positively selected. These receptors were obtained from a man aged 18 to 29 in good health. Some clones in this sample may be carry-over from other donors' samples.

The chain links TRBV29-1 to TRBJ1-1; 9 nucleotides line up with TRBD1. This CDR3 has 15 amino acids. The ends lost 7 bases at V and 0 bases at J; junction bases unmatched: 9. Germline V CDR1 and CDR2: SQVTM, ANQGSEA. DNA of the CDR3: TGCAGCGCTGTCCCGGGACAGGGTATGAACACTGAAGCTTTCTTT. It codes for CSAVPGQGMNTEAFF.

This chain joins TRBV29-1 and TRBJ1-2; D is perhaps TRBD1 (5 bases). Germline CDR1 SQVTM, CDR2 ANQGSEA. V lost 3 bases and J lost 6, with 17 bases in between. The CDR3 runs to 14 residues. CDR3 DNA sequence: TGCAGCGTTGAGAGGGGTTTGTCGCCTCATGGCTACACCTTC. Amino acid sequence: CSVERGLSPHGYTF. The full variable domain, completed using reference TRBV29-1 and TRBJ1-2, is SAVISQKPSRDICQRGTSLTIQCQVDSQVTMMFWYRQQPGQSLTLIATANQGSEATYESGFVIDKFPISRPNLTFSTLTVSNMSPEDSSIYLCSVERGLSPHGYTFGSGTRLTVV.

This clone was observed once. The DNA for the CDR3 is TGTGCCAGCAGCCCCCTATTGGGTGTAGCGGAGGGCTACACCTTC. It specifies CASSPLLGVAEGYTF. The V gene is TRBV7-9, the J gene TRBJ1-2; D unclear. CDR1 is SEHNR and CDR2 is FQNEAQ in the germline V gene (reference sequence). Trimming left V 5 bases short and J 8 bases short, with 21 bases between. The CDR3 has 15 residues.

This sequence joins TRBV2 and TRBJ1-3; no clear D. Germline assignment: CDR1 SNHLY and CDR2 FYNNEI. V lost 6 bases, J lost 0 bases, and 12 bases lay in between. CDR3 length equals 15 residues. CDR3 region: CASRAQTNSGNTIYF. CDR3 DNA sequence: TGTGCCAGCAGGGCACAGACGAACTCTGGAAACACCATATATTTT.

The rearrangement uses TRBV7-9 and TRBJ2-5; maybe TRBD1 (6 bases). Between the trimmed V and J ends, which lost 3 bases and 1 base, there was a span of 12 bases. This CDR3 contains 15 residues. Germline CDR1 SEHNR, CDR2 FQNEAQ (reference sequence). DNA of the CDR3: TGTGCCAGCAGCTTTTCTCCAGGGGCCCAAGAGACCCAGTACTTC. It translates to CASSFSPGAQETQYF. The full variable domain, with the rest looked up from reference TRBV7-9 and TRBJ2-5, is DTGVSQNPRHKITKRGQNVTFRCDPISEHNRLYWYRQTLGQGPEFLTYFQNEAQLEKSRLLSDRFSAERPKGSFSTLEIQRTEQGDSAMYLCASSFSPGAQETQYFGPGTRLLVL.

This clone occurred a few times. Other DNA sequences in this sample translate to the same CDR3. The gene calls are TRBV9 and TRBJ1-4; D uncertain. Trimming stripped 1 base from V and 0 bases from J, with 4 bases between. Per the germline V gene, CDR1 is SGDLS and CDR2 is YYNGEE. The CDR3 has 14 residues. The CDR3 bases are TGTGCCAGCAGCGTACAAGCAACTAATGAAAAACTGTTTTTT. Protein sequence: CASSVQATNEKLFF.

The V call is TRBV7-2, the J call TRBJ2-1, with TRBD2 matching over 11 bases. This CDR3 has 17 amino acids. Germline lookup yields CDR1 SGHTA and CDR2 FQGNSA. J gave up 7 bases and V 5 bases, and 13 bases lay outside the gene matches. The CDR3 spells CASSPFSGTSGMNEQFF. The CDR3 nucleotides read TGTGCCAGCAGCCCTTTTTCCGGGACTAGCGGAATGAATGAGCAGTTCTTC.

The count of this clone is one. The J gene is TRBJ2-7, the V gene TRBV28; no definite D call. Trimming removed 6 bases at V and 0 bases at J, with 15 bases between. The length of the CDR3 is 15 residues. Germline V gene lookup returns CDR1 MDHEN and CDR2 SYDVKM. The CDR3 loop reads CASSETGGTSYEQYF. For the CDR3, the DNA is TGTGCCAGCAGCGAGACCGGCGGTACCTCCTACGAGCAGTACTTC. The variable domain in full, with the rest retrieved from reference TRBV28 and TRBJ2-7, is DVKVTQSSRYLVKRTGEKVFLECVQDMDHENMFWYRQDPGLGLRLIYFSYDVKMKEKGDIPEGYSVSREKKERFSLILESASTNQTSMYLCASSETGGTSYEQYFGPGTRLTVT.

The V gene is TRBV7-3, the J gene TRBJ2-2; D not certain. V lost 7 bases to trimming and J lost 1 base, with 13 bases between them. Per the germline V gene, CDR1 is SGHTA and CDR2 is FQGTGA. The CDR3 loop spans 15 amino acids. This CDR3 reads CASTPRQVNTGELFF. DNA of the CDR3: TGTGCCAGCACCCCCCGGCAGGTGAACACCGGGGAGCTGTTTTTT.

This chain links TRBV27 with TRBJ1-1, with a weak D call TRBD1 (6 bases). Germline V gene data show CDR1 as MNHEY and CDR2 as SMNVEV (reference sequence). The CDR3 totals 16 residues. V lost 5 bases and J lost 5, with 21 bases in between. The CDR3 bases are TGTGCCAGCAGTCCTATTACCGGGACATTTAGAACTGAAGCTTTCTTT. This encodes CASSPITGTFRTEAFF.